This T cell receptor (beta chain) came from a study of shared clonotypes between healthy human individuals. Regarding the study as a whole: Blood alone was sampled, and tissue repertoires likely differ.

Libraries were prepared by immunoSEQ multiplex PCR; TCRdb keeps only in-frame clonotypes and omits some of them. The sample carries more than 2 million clones, nearly 97% recorded once. CDR3 length: 14 amino acids. Germline V lookup: CDR1 SGDLS, CDR2 YYNGEE. V gave up 3 bases and J gave up 4 bases, with 11 bases separating them. Negatively enriched CD4+ T cells were divided by CD45RA into naive and memory. Comment on this clone: Its target is unknown.

The sequenced sample was naive CD4+ T cells sorted from blood. As to subset: CD45RA+ positively selected. This rearrangement joins TRBV9 to TRBJ2-1; D is possibly TRBD2 (6 bases). The receptor comes from a man aged 18 to 29 in good health. In DNA, the CDR3 is TGTGCCAGCAGCGGTGGGGGGTTTTACAATGAGCAGTTCTTC. Translated: CASSGGGFYNEQFF.